This passage covers 31 T cell receptor beta chains from one sample sequenced in a study of T cells in Graves' hyperthyroidism and ophthalmopathy. There were TCR beta CDR3 regions amplified from RNA transcripts. HTBI primers were the set used in a first-round RT-PCR of the TCR CDR3. TCRdb reprocessed the multiplex PCR reads via MiXCR and lists one record per CDR3 protein. The table records hundreds of thousands of distinct CDR3 sequences, around 42% of them present only once. Input material: peripheral blood or thyroid tissue (not recorded which). Every receptor here comes from a woman aged 18-29 years with Graves' hyperthyroidism.

This clonotype was observed a handful of times. The chain uses TRBV6-5 and TRBJ2-7; the D gene could be TRBD1 or TRBD2 (5 bases each). The germline gives CDR1 MNHEY, CDR2 SVGAGI. The CDR3 has 13 residues. V dropped 6 bases and J dropped 6 bases, with 15 bases sitting between them. CDR3 bases: TGTGCCAGCAGCCAAGGGACGGCTACCGAGCAGTACTTC. It translates to CASSQGTATEQYF.

This clonotype turned up a few times. The chain joins TRBV5-1 to TRBJ2-7; 9 bases match TRBD2. V trimming: 0 bases; J trimming: 0 bases; junction bases outside the gene matches: 4. The germline V gene has CDR1 SGHRS and CDR2 YFSETQ. The CDR3 has 16 residues. CDR3 DNA: TGCGCCAGCAGCTTGGCGACTAGCGGACCCTCCTACGAGCAGTACTTC. Translated, it gives CASSLATSGPSYEQYF.

The chain links TRBV29-1 to TRBJ1-1; D is ambiguous. Germline values: CDR1 SQVTM, CDR2 ANQGSEA. The CDR3 contains 13 residues. Trimming took off 1 base at V and 5 bases at J, with 11 bases between the two ends. The CDR3 bases are TGCAGCGTTGAAGGTCCCGAGGGAACTGAAGCTTTCTTT. It codes for CSVEGPEGTEAFF.

The chain has TRBV15 and TRBJ2-7; D is possibly TRBD2 (6 bases). This CDR3 is 15 amino acids long. CDR1 is LNHNV and CDR2 is YYDKDF in the germline V gene (reference sequence). Trimming left V 8 bases short and J 3 bases short, with 20 bases between. In DNA form, the CDR3 reads TGTGCCACCGAACGGGGGTCCCGGGAAGGCTACGAGCAGTACTTC. Translated: CATERGSREGYEQYF.

J is TRBJ1-6 and V is TRBV2; no firm D call. The CDR3 length is 14 residues. Germline CDR1 reads SNHLY; CDR2 reads FYNNEI. The ends were cut back, 5 bases at V and 8 bases at J, with 13 bases in the middle. CDR3 residues: CASSCGFSDSPLHF. As DNA, the CDR3 is TGTGCCAGCAGTTGCGGGTTTTCGGATTCACCCCTCCACTTT.

The V and J genes are TRBV3-1 and TRBJ1-1, with 7 bases fitting TRBD1. Germline CDR1 and CDR2: LGHDT and YNNKEL (reference sequence). This CDR3 has 14 residues. The trim removed 4 bases at V and 4 bases at J, leaving 6 bases unmatched. CDR3 DNA: TGTGCCAGCAGCCTGCCTACAGGGGCCACTGAAGCTTTCTTT. This codes for CASSLPTGATEAFF.

To note about this clonotype: A much larger clone sits a single nucleotide away, making a read error possible. This chain joins TRBV10-3 and TRBJ1-1, with TRBD1 identical over 8 bases. The CDR3 covers 15 residues. Germline CDR1 is ENHRY and CDR2 is SYGVKD. V dropped 8 bases and J dropped 1; count of bases not matched to a gene: 9. As DNA, the CDR3 is TGTGCCATCGGACAGGGACCCATGGAGAACACTGAAGCTTTCTTT. As protein: CAIGQGPMENTEAFF.

The V and J genes are TRBV15 and TRBJ1-2; 10 bases match TRBD1. The trim removed 11 bases at V and 7 bases at J, leaving 13 bases unmatched. Looked up from germline, CDR1 is LNHNV and CDR2 is YYDKDF (reference sequence). This CDR3 region has 14 residues. The CDR3, as DNA: TGTGCCTGGAGTGTAAGCGGACAGGGGGGTGGCTACACCTTC. This translates into CAWSVSGQGGGYTF. Combining the CDR3 with reference TRBV15 and TRBJ1-2 gives the whole variable domain DAMVIQNPRYQVTQFGKPVTLSCSQTLNHNVMYWYQQKSSQAPKLLFHYYDKDFNNEADTPDNFQSRRPNTSFCFLDIRSPGLGDTAMYLCAWSVSGQGGGYTFGSGTRLTVV.

The gene calls are TRBV10-3 and TRBJ1-3; perhaps TRBD1 as D (5 bases). Germline V CDR1 and CDR2: ENHRY, SYGVKD. CDR3 size: 15 residues. V lost 10 bases and J 0 bases, leaving 16 bases between the germline ends. Here the CDR3 DNA reads TGTGCCAGCAGACCCCCGACAGACTCTGGAAACACCATATATTTT. Translating gives CASRPPTDSGNTIYF.

V is TRBV19 and J is TRBJ2-7; no reliable D call. CDR1 is LNHDA and CDR2 is SQIVND in the germline V gene (reference sequence). The ends were cut back, 8 bases at V and 2 bases at J, with 16 bases in the middle. The CDR3 loop spans 14 amino acids. The CDR3 DNA sequence: TGTGCCAGTGCACCTCTATCCCCCCCCTACGAGCAGTACTTC. Amino acid sequence: CASAPLSPPYEQYF. The full variable domain, with the rest looked up from reference TRBV19 and TRBJ2-7, is DGGITQSPKYLFRKEGQNVTLSCEQNLNHDAMYWYRQDPGQGLRLIYYSQIVNDFQKGDIAEGYSVSREKKESFPLTVTSAQKNPTAFYLCASAPLSPPYEQYFGPGTRLTVT.

This clonotype was recorded a few times. The chain recombines TRBV29-1 with TRBJ2-7, with D uncertain. The length of the CDR3 is 12 residues. Germline lookup yields CDR1 SQVTM and CDR2 ANQGSEA. The V and J ends lost 4 bases and 0 bases respectively, with 7 bases between them. The CDR3 protein is CSVVLLSYEQYF. The CDR3 region has the DNA TGCAGCGTTGTACTTCTCTCCTACGAGCAGTACTTC.

J is TRBJ1-2 and V is TRBV29-1, with TRBD1 identical over 10 bases. V dropped 6 bases and J dropped 2; count of bases not matched to a gene: 12. Germline lookup yields CDR1 SQVTM and CDR2 ANQGSEA. The CDR3 has 16 amino acids. CDR3 sequence (DNA): TGCAGCGTCGAGAACCACGGACAGGGGGAAAACTATGGCTACACCTTC. This gives the protein CSVENHGQGENYGYTF.

This clonotype was found a few times. The V call is TRBV7-9, the J call TRBJ1-2; no reliable D call. Trimming left V 5 bases short and J 4 bases short, with 14 bases between. The CDR3 totals 14 residues. The V gene's germline CDR1 is SEHNR and CDR2 FQNEAQ (reference sequence). The CDR3 DNA is TGTGCCAGCAGCGGCCATGGGGTAGTCTATGGCTACACCTTC. Protein product: CASSGHGVVYGYTF. The full variable domain, rest sourced from reference TRBV7-9 and TRBJ1-2, is DTGVSQNPRHKITKRGQNVTFRCDPISEHNRLYWYRQTLGQGPEFLTYFQNEAQLEKSRLLSDRFSAERPKGSFSTLEIQRTEQGDSAMYLCASSGHGVVYGYTFGSGTRLTVV.

On this clonotype itself: The junction departs from the called germline gene at one end, perhaps through a read error. The rearrangement joins TRBV4-1 to TRBJ1-6; unclear D gene. Germline lookup yields CDR1 MGHRA and CDR2 YSYEKL. There are 17 residues in the CDR3. CDR3 sequence (DNA): TGCGCCAGCAGCCAAGATCTGGCCAGGACGGGAGATTCACCCCCCCACTTT. This translates into CASSQDLARTGDSPPHF.

This clonotype was counted at least ten times. This chain connects TRBV29-1 to TRBJ1-1; 10 bases map to TRBD1. The CDR3 covers 14 residues. Germline V gene data show CDR1 as SQVTM and CDR2 as ANQGSEA. J was trimmed by 3 bases and V by 6 bases; bases with no gene match: 7. The CDR3 DNA follows: TGCAGCGTCCAACCGGGACAGGGGTACACTGAAGCTTTCTTT. This codes for CSVQPGQGYTEAFF.

In regard to this clonotype: Compared with germline, one end of the junction differs, possibly owing to a read error. V gene TRBV7-1 combines with J gene TRBJ2-5, with TRBD2 matching 7 bases. TRBV7-1 falls under the ORF class, with uncertain function. CDR3 size: 16 residues. CDR3 residues: CASSPRAGEYQEAQYF. CDR3 nucleotide sequence: TGTGCCAGCAGCCCCCGGGCGGGAGAGTACCAAGAGGCCCAGTACTTC.

This sequence joins TRBV20-1 and TRBJ2-3; 8 bases match TRBD1. In germline, CDR1 is DFQATT, CDR2 SNEGSKA (reference sequence). With V trimmed by 6 bases and J by 8 bases, 10 bases remained unmatched. The CDR3 length is 13 residues. The CDR3 nucleotides read TGCAGTGCCACCGCGGACAGGGCTTTTACGCAGTATTTT. Protein product: CSATADRAFTQYF.

J is TRBJ1-1 and V is TRBV25-1; no reliable D call. This CDR3 is built from 13 residues. Germline loops: CDR1 MGHDK, CDR2 SYGVNS. The CDR3 here is CAIMGQPNTEAFF. CDR3 sequence (DNA): TGTGCAATCATGGGTCAGCCGAACACTGAAGCTTTCTTT.

This clonotype was seen only a few times. The CDR3 sequence: CASSVLSGRAIETQYF. The CDR3, as DNA: TGTGCCAGCAGCGTACTTAGCGGGAGGGCCATCGAGACCCAGTACTTC. V and J are TRBV7-2 and TRBJ2-5; 11 bases agree with TRBD2. Germline V CDR1 and CDR2: SGHTA, FQGNSA. The CDR3 contains 16 residues. The V and J ends lost 5 bases and 5 bases, in that order; junction bases with no gene match: 10. The whole variable domain, filled in from reference TRBV7-2 and TRBJ2-5, reads GAGVSQSPSNKVTEKGKDVELRCDPISGHTALYWYRQSLGQGLEFLIYFQGNSAPDKSGLPSDRFSAERTGGSVSTLTIQRTQQEDSAVYLCASSVLSGRAIETQYFGPGTRLLVL.

Ten or more counts support this clonotype. V gene TRBV15 combines with J gene TRBJ2-2; D call uncertain. The CDR3 length is 15 residues. Germline assignment: CDR1 LNHNV and CDR2 YYDKDF (reference sequence). Trimming left V 3 bases short and J 3 bases short, with 11 bases between. As DNA, the CDR3 is TGTGCCACCAGCAGGACTGACGGCCACACCGGGGAGCTGTTTTTT. As protein: CATSRTDGHTGELFF.

This clonotype was seen once. This sequence joins TRBV25-1 and TRBJ1-3; unclear D gene. Trimming removed 1 base at V and 0 bases at J, with 16 bases between. The CDR3 is 18 residues long. CDR1 is MGHDK and CDR2 is SYGVNS in the germline V gene. Written as DNA, the CDR3 is TGTGCCAGCAGTGAATCCATTTATAGCAGCAACTCTGGAAACACCATATATTTT. Protein: CASSESIYSSNSGNTIYF.

This clonotype was observed a handful of times. The chain is built from TRBV2 and TRBJ1-1; TRBD1 matches at 9 bases. J lost 3 bases, V lost 5 bases, and 4 bases had no gene match. Per the germline V gene, CDR1 is SNHLY and CDR2 is FYNNEI. The CDR3 spans 14 residues. In nucleotides, the CDR3 is TGTGCCAGCAGTTGGACAGGGGTGCACACTGAAGCTTTCTTT. It translates to CASSWTGVHTEAFF.

This clonotype showed up just a few times. CDR3 region: CASSVTGTGQGAGYTF. The CDR3 nucleotides are TGTGCCAGCAGCGTTACCGGGACCGGACAGGGCGCTGGCTACACCTTC. V gene TRBV13 combines with J gene TRBJ1-2; 8 nucleotides align to TRBD1. CDR3 length: 16 residues. The V gene end was trimmed by 5 bases and the J gene end by 7 bases; junction bases not matched to a gene: 15. Germline V CDR1 and CDR2: PRHDT, FYEKMQ (reference sequence).

V gene TRBV6-5 combines with J gene TRBJ2-7, with D possibly TRBD1 on 6 matching bases. Germline V CDR1 and CDR2: MNHEY, SVGAGI. The CDR3 consists of 11 residues. V was cut by 8 bases and J by 3 bases, with 8 bases left in between. CDR3 residues: CASDRSYEQYF. CDR3 in DNA: TGTGCCAGCGACAGGAGCTACGAGCAGTACTTC.

A remark on this clonotype: A read error is possible here, since a much larger clone lies one base away. CDR3 loop: CASSDPSGRDYEQYF. CDR3 nucleotide sequence: TGTGCCAGCAGTGATCCTAGCGGGAGGGACTACGAGCAGTACTTC. The chain combines TRBV25-1 with TRBJ2-7; TRBD2 matches at 12 bases. There are 15 residues in the CDR3. Looked up from germline, CDR1 is MGHDK and CDR2 is SYGVNS. V shed 3 bases and J 3 bases; nucleotides not matched to a gene: 3.

As regards this clonotype: At one boundary the junction diverges from the germline segment, which might be a read error. The rearrangement uses TRBV5-1 and TRBJ2-5; TRBD2 might be the D (7 bases). Per germline, CDR1 SGHRS and CDR2 YFSETQ. The length of the CDR3 is 15 residues. The CDR3 is CASSLVEGGGETQYF. Written as DNA, the CDR3 is TGTGCCAGCAGCTTGGTGGAGGGAGGGGGAGAGACCCAGTACTTC.

In the case of this clonotype: A much larger clone is a single base away; this may be a read error. CDR3 protein: CAISESGTLAEAFF. CDR3 DNA: TGTGCCATCAGTGAGTCCGGGACTCTAGCTGAAGCTTTCTTT. The chain recombines TRBV10-3 with TRBJ1-1; D perhaps matches TRBD1 (5 bases). This CDR3 spans 14 amino acids. Germline V CDR1 and CDR2: ENHRY, SYGVKD. V was cut by 0 bases and J by 6 bases, with 11 bases left in between.

As to this clonotype: The junction shows a germline mismatch at one end, possibly a read error. V is TRBV7-6 and J is TRBJ2-5; possibly TRBD1 for D (6 bases). Germline loops: CDR1 SGHVS, CDR2 FNYEAQ. This CDR3 contains 14 residues. The CDR3 sequence is CASSLKAGEEAQYF. The CDR3 bases are TGTGCCAGCAGCTTAAAGGCAGGGGAAGAGGCCCAGTACTTC.

Regarding this clonotype: A single base separates this from a much larger clone, so it may be a read error. The chain couples TRBV10-3 to TRBJ2-5; TRBD2 is a possible D gene (6 bases). CDR1 and CDR2 from the germline V gene are ENHRY and SYGVKD. The CDR3 totals 14 residues. V was trimmed by 4 bases and J by 4 bases, leaving 13 bases between them. Here the CDR3 reads CAISAPAGSETQYF. The CDR3 DNA is TGTGCCATCAGTGCGCCAGCGGGTTCAGAGACCCAGTACTTC.

This chain connects TRBV19 to TRBJ1-2; D is unresolved. Trimming removed 3 bases from V and 9 bases from J, with 11 bases in between. Germline CDR1 and CDR2: LNHDA and SQIVND (reference sequence). The CDR3 is 12 amino acids. This chain's CDR3 is CASSISERSYTF. The CDR3 nucleotides read TGTGCCAGTAGTATTTCGGAGAGAAGCTACACCTTC.

V and J are TRBV7-9 and TRBJ2-7; TRBD1 aligns across 7 bases. CDR3 length: 14 residues. V was clipped by 5 bases and J by 5 bases; unmatched bases: 9. Germline values: CDR1 SEHNR, CDR2 FQNEAQ (reference sequence). The CDR3 DNA is TGTGCCAGCAGCCAGGGAAGGGGGCTGGACGAGCAGTACTTC. It codes for CASSQGRGLDEQYF.